The 9 T cell receptor beta chains below all came from one sample that was sequenced in a study of patients and donors after allogeneic stem cell transplantation. Each CDR3 protein gets one entry after TCRdb re-called the RT-PCR reads with MiXCR. The data show approximately 200,000 distinct CDR3 sequences, approximately 41% seen once. Sequencing was done on a sample of blood, either unsorted or a sorted T cell fraction (not recorded which). These receptors originate from a human donor who was either an allogeneic HSCT recipient or a stem cell or donor lymphocyte infusion donor (not recorded which). It is not recorded whose cells these are; they may come from a transplant donor.

The chain uses TRBV6-5 and TRBJ1-4, with D unclear. V was clipped by 0 bases and J by 4 bases, with 6 bases between them. The CDR3 totals 14 residues. In germline, CDR1 is MNHEY, CDR2 SVGAGI. The CDR3 spells CASSYSGINEKLFF. The CDR3 bases are TGTGCCAGCAGTTACTCTGGTATTAATGAAAAACTGTTTTTT.

This clonotype was counted only a few times. The chain joins TRBV28 to TRBJ2-1, with 10 positions matching TRBD2. The CDR3 totals 14 residues. The germline V gene has CDR1 MDHEN and CDR2 SYDVKM. V lost 6 bases and J lost 3; bases outside the gene matches: 2. This CDR3 is CASRLAGDYNEQFF. CDR3 in DNA: TGTGCCAGCAGGCTAGCGGGAGACTACAATGAGCAGTTCTTC.

The CDR3 protein is CASRPGTGTYYGYTF. The CDR3 DNA reads as TGTGCCAGCAGACCCGGGACAGGGACTTACTATGGCTACACCTTC. The genes are TRBV6-5 and TRBJ1-2; 9 nucleotides align to TRBD1. The CDR3 is 15 residues long. With V trimmed by 6 bases and J by 3 bases, 8 bases remained unmatched. CDR1 is MNHEY and CDR2 is SVGAGI in the germline V gene.

This clonotype was seen a few times. This chain uses TRBV15 with TRBJ1-4; D uncertain. V was cut by 3 bases and J by 8 bases, with 13 bases left in between. Germline V gene data show CDR1 as LNHNV and CDR2 as YYDKDF (reference sequence). This CDR3 spans 14 amino acids. This CDR3 reads CATSSRPLGEKLFF. The CDR3 DNA reads TGTGCCACCAGCAGCCGGCCCCTCGGAGAAAAACTGTTTTTT.

This chain connects TRBV7-9 to TRBJ2-1, with TRBD2 identical over 11 bases. V lost 5 bases, J lost 5 bases, and 17 bases stayed unmatched. CDR1 and CDR2 from the germline V gene are SEHNR and FQNEAQ (reference sequence). This CDR3 is built from 19 residues. The DNA of the CDR3 is TGTGCCAGCAGCCCGCTCGGACTAGCGGGCCTCCCACTCGACAATGAGCAGTTCTTC. The encoded protein is CASSPLGLAGLPLDNEQFF.

The chain employs TRBV4-2 and TRBJ2-1; D is unresolved. This CDR3 is 11 amino acids long. Trimming left V 4 bases short and J 11 bases short, with 9 bases between. CDR1 and CDR2 (germline): LGHNA, YNFKEQ. The CDR3 DNA reads TGTGCCAGCAGCCGAAGCGTCAAGCAGTTCTTC. Translating gives CASSRSVKQFF.

V is TRBV4-3 and J is TRBJ1-1; D ambiguous. V was trimmed by 0 bases and J by 5 bases, leaving 13 bases between them. The CDR3 is made up of 15 amino acids. Germline CDR1 reads LGHNA; CDR2 reads YSLEER. Here the CDR3 reads CASSQDWSGTTEAFF. The DNA of the CDR3 is TGCGCCAGCAGCCAAGATTGGAGCGGAACAACTGAAGCTTTCTTT.

The count of this clonotype is one. V is TRBV5-1 and J is TRBJ2-3; D might be TRBD2 (5 bases). The CDR3 contains 13 residues. Germline V gene lookup returns CDR1 SGHRS and CDR2 YFSETQ. V dropped 1 base and J dropped 9 bases, with 12 bases sitting between them. In DNA, the CDR3 is TGCGCCAGCAGCTTGCCCTCACTAGAGACGCAGTATTTT. It encodes CASSLPSLETQYF.

This clonotype has just a few counts. This rearrangement joins TRBV7-9 to TRBJ1-1; D is undetermined. CDR1 and CDR2 (germline): SEHNR, FQNEAQ (reference sequence). Trimming removed 0 bases at V and 7 bases at J, with 12 bases between. The CDR3 totals 14 residues. Here the CDR3 DNA reads TGTGCCAGCAGCTTAGCGGGCCAGGTGGTTGAAGCTTTCTTT. Translating it yields CASSLAGQVVEAFF.